This T cell receptor (beta chain) was recovered during a study of regulatory T cells in long-lasting Graves disease (dated by TCRdb to about 2021). For the wider study: Persistent Graves' disease meant more than 5 years of antithyroid drug treatment with TSH receptor autoantibodies that stayed positive. In the clinical cohort, patients with persistent Graves' disease had used antithyroid drugs for an average of roughly 10 years. The study took place in China and was registered as a clinical trial. Peripheral blood TCR sequencing and RNA sequencing compared persistent Graves' disease patients with newly diagnosed Graves' disease patients. A total of roughly 33 samples underwent TCR sequencing: about 13 from persistent and approximately 20 from newly diagnosed Graves' disease patients. The full study reports these points: Patients with persistent disease shared more public clonotypes (around 3,000) than newly diagnosed patients did (more than 900). Compared with newly diagnosed patients, persistent Graves' disease patients had lower TCR Shannon entropy and fewer highly expanded clones, which suggests clonal expansion. Peripheral blood alone was examined, since thyroid tissue, which constituted the primary lesion, could not be accessed. Sequencing and analysis were restricted to the TCR beta chain. The small sample size was acknowledged by the authors as a limitation that may reduce accuracy.

Reading the label with the study, this specimen's time point is: persistent/refractory GD, antithyroid drugs over 5 years with positive TRAb. RNA was extracted from PBMCs in TRIzol for both TCR sequencing and RNA sequencing. Graves' disease was diagnosed according to American Thyroid Association guidelines. Recruitment of patients was carried out at an endocrinology department in Xi'an, China. Each patient gave 7.5 to 10 milliliters of peripheral blood, collected in an EDTA anticoagulant tube. Ficoll Paque Plus density gradient separation was used to isolate PBMCs, and no additional T cell sorting was done. An Agilent 2100 Bioanalyzer and agarose gel were used to check RNA quality, while a NanoDrop 2000 measured RNA concentration. Libraries were made using multiplex PCR. The sample was run on an Illumina HiSeq 4000. iRepertoire HTBI primers and Arm-PCR amplification of CDR3 regions were used to construct TCR beta libraries. Gel purification was performed on PCR products prior to sequencing. In the original analysis: A total of 62 TRBV and some 15 TRBJ segments were identified across samples and were used for gene usage analysis of CDR3 amino acid clonotypes. COPE and FqMerger were used to merge the filtered high-quality paired reads into contigs. BLAST was used to align contigs to the IMGT TRBV, TRBD and TRBJ reference genes, and CDR3 was defined following IMGT. Clonotypes above 0.1% frequency were classified as highly expanded clones. Shannon entropy was used to measure repertoire diversity, and the Gini coefficient was used to measure V-J evenness. A clonotype found in more than one individual was treated as public. TCRdb handled the public reads itself, with Q25 trimming in fastp and clone calling in MiXCR, and kept productive beta chains. All rows with the same CDR3 protein become a single entry with the most common DNA and genes. It is TCRdb's table, rather than the study itself, that gives the V and J calls and clone size. In this sample the table shows 300,000 to 350,000 distinct CDR3 sequences, 15% to 20% of which occur a single time. The biggest ten clones account for less than 35% of the sample.

This clonotype appeared many times. Its target antigen remains unknown. Base qualities are not provided; no much larger clone lies one nucleotide away. The starting material was peripheral blood mononuclear cells (PBMCs), obtained when the disease was refractory, from a patient treated with antithyroid drugs. The clonotype was recovered from a female donor with Graves disease.

The DNA reads as follows: TGTGCCAGCACCCCGACCGGGCCTTGGGGCTACACCTTC. It specifies CASTPTGPWGYTF. The chain couples TRBV7-2 to TRBJ1-2; the D gene is unclear. Looking up the germline V gene yields CDR1 SGHTA and CDR2 FQGNSA. The CDR3 has 13 amino acids, counting the end cysteine and phenylalanine. Only the CDR3 region is kept as DNA, spanning 39 bases read in frame from base 1. The V end loses 7 bases and the J end loses 8 bases, and a stretch of 17 bases separates them.